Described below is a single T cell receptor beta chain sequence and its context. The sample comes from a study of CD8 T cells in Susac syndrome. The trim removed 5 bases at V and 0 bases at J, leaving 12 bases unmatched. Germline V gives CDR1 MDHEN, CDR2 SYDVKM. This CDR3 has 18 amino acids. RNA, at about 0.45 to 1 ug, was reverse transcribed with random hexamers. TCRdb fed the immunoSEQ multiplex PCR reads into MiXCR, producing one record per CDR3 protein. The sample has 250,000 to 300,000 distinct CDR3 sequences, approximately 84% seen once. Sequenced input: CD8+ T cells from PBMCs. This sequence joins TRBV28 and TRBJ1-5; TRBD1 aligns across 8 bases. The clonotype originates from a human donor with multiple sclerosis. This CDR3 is CASSPRAGGPVSNQPQHF. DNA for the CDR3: TGTGCCAGCAGTCCCCGAGCAGGGGGCCCGGTTAGCAATCAGCCCCAGCATTTT.